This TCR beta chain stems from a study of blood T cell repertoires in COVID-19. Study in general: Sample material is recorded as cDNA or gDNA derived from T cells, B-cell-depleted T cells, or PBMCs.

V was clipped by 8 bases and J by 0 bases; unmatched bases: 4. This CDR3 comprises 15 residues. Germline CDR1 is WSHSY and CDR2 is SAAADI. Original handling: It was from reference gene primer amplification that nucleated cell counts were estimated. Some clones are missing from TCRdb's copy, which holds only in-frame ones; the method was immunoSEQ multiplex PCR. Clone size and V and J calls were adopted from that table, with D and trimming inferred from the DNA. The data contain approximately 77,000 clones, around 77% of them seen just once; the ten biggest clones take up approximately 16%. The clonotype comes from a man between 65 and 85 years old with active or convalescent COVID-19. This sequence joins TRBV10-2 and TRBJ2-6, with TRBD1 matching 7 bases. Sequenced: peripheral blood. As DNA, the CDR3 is TGCGCCAGCGCGACAGGGCTCTCTGGGGCCAACGTCCTGACTTTC. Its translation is CASATGLSGANVLTF.